Each of the 2 T cell receptor beta chains below was sequenced from the same sample in a study of post-analysis software for immune sequencing data. Study conclusions and caveats: Five TRBV segments, including TRBV5-6, TRBV5-1 and TRBV20-1, were more frequent in patients than controls.

Their antigens remain unidentified. Tagging with unique molecular identifiers was a feature of the TCR beta cDNA libraries. TCRdb ran MiXCR on the PCR reads and lists one entry per CDR3 protein. The sample includes about 540,000 distinct CDR3 sequences, around 34% of them seen just once. Material: blood. These receptors were obtained from a girl between 2 and 17 years old with multiple sclerosis.

This clonotype has only a few counts. The CDR3 bases are TGTGCCAGCAGCCCGAACCCCTCGGCGGATAATGGCTACACCTTC. It is translated as CASSPNPSADNGYTF. The chain has TRBV7-3 and TRBJ1-2; unclear D gene. CDR3 length: 15 amino acids. Germline V CDR1 and CDR2: SGHTA, FQGTGA. Deletions cut 5 bases from V and 6 bases from J, with 19 bases between. The complete variable domain, with remaining parts taken from reference TRBV7-3 and TRBJ1-2, reads GAGVSQTPSNKVTEKGKYVELRCDPISGHTALYWYRQSLGQGPEFLIYFQGTGAADDSGLPNDRFFAVRPEGSVSTLKIQRTERGDSAVYLCASSPNPSADNGYTFGSGTRLTVV.

This clonotype was observed a few times. V gene TRBV9 combines with J gene TRBJ2-3, with 7 bases aligning to TRBD1. In germline, CDR1 is SGDLS, CDR2 YYNGEE. Losses at the gene ends were 4 bases for V and 4 bases for J; bases not matched to a gene: 12. The CDR3 is made up of 16 amino acids. The CDR3 here is CASSPRTGLIADTQYF. The CDR3 bases are TGTGCCAGCAGCCCCCGGACAGGACTGATCGCAGATACGCAGTATTTT.